This T cell receptor beta chain was sequenced in a study of cytomegalovirus exposure and HLA in healthy donors (dated by TCRdb to 2016 to 2017). As for the study more broadly: According to a later analysis, one platform produced both the 100 to 150 validation repertoires and the roughly 650 repertoires of the first cohort. The study combined high-throughput TCR immunosequencing, statistical association of individual TCRs with disease status, and machine learning to predict cytomegalovirus infection status. Along with the roughly 670-subject first cohort, a separate validation cohort of approximately 110 different subjects was used. The study aimed to test whether signatures of past pathogen exposure could be identified by cataloging public T cell receptors. General conclusions and limits of the study: A total of some 180 TCR beta chains were listed by the study as associated with cytomegalovirus. A few of the identified cytomegalovirus-associated TCR beta chains were confirmed in vitro to be specific for cytomegalovirus antigens. Most TCR sequences were observed very rarely across donors, whereas some public TCRs were present in many individuals. The classifier was reported to diagnose cytomegalovirus status with high specificity and sensitivity in both the original cohort and the validation cohort. A later analysis had no HLA typing for the validation cohort, so co-occurrence there was scored across all 110 or so repertoires. Of the cluster scores, around 95% were above 0 in a later analysis, which found that TCRs clustered in the first cohort also tended to co-occur in the 120 validation repertoires. According to the authors, the approach could potentially be generalized to other disease states and immunological phenotypes.

On this clone itself: The antigen this receptor binds is unknown. Per-nucleotide qualities are absent, and no much larger clonotype sits a single base away.

The CDR1 and CDR2 encoded by the germline V gene are SGDLS and YYNGEE. The cysteine opens and the phenylalanine closes a CDR3 of 21 amino acids. The only DNA kept is the CDR3, 63 bases in frame from the first base. V is cut back by 0 bases and J by 1 base, with 19 bases in the junction unmatched. The library relied on the immunoSEQ multiplex PCR assay. For the original study's pipeline: To diagnose cytomegalovirus status from the catalog of TCR beta chain sequences, a statistical classification framework was built. The source is immuneACCESS, and TCRdb retained only in-frame sequences with V and J called. Part of the clones is not carried over; for the studies checked, unresolved V genes explain less than half of this, and the remainder is unexplained. Clonal size and the V and J genes are those of that table, whereas D and trimming came from the DNA. This sample gives roughly 71,000 clones in total; around 95% of them show up just once. The ten largest make up about 0.63% of the sample.

Donors formed part of the validation cohort, which comprised 120 subjects and was distinct from the first cohort of several hundred subjects. In this chain, TRBV9 is recombined with TRBJ2-1; 7 bases in the middle match TRBD1. This TCR came from a woman younger than 35 in good health and CMV-seronegative. The sample taken for sequencing was PBMCs. The nucleotide sequence is TGTGCCAGCAGCGTAGCCAAAAAAGACCATAGGACAGGACCATCCTACAATGAGCAGTTCTTC. It encodes CASSVAKKDHRTGPSYNEQFF.